This T cell receptor (beta chain) appears in the sequencing data of a study of blood T cell repertoires in COVID-19. Study-wide background: The study drew acute and convalescent COVID-19 samples from the United States, Italy and Spain. From T cells, B-cell-depleted T cells, or PBMCs came the material, which was cDNA or gDNA.

The Seattle patients, enrolled during active infection, were followed longitudinally. In the authors' methods: Amplifying reference gene primers gave estimates of nucleated cell counts. Sequencing was performed with immunoSEQ multiplex PCR; in TCRdb, only in-frame clones are kept and a portion is missing. The D gene and trimming were derived from the DNA, and the V and J assignments and clone size from that table. The repertoire holds 100,000 to 150,000 clones, with roughly 90% as singletons. The V and J ends lost 2 bases and 2 bases respectively, with 12 bases between them. Germline V gene lookup returns CDR1 MNHNY and CDR2 SVGAGI (reference sequence). This CDR3 comprises 15 residues.

The receptor comes from a man in his sixties with COVID-19, enrolled during active disease. Specimen: peripheral blood. The chain employs TRBV6-6 and TRBJ1-1; possible D gene TRBD1, 6 bases. The CDR3 reads CASSYNRDKNTEAFF. Written as DNA, the CDR3 is TGTGCCAGCAGTTACAACCGGGACAAAAACACTGAAGCTTTCTTT.